This T cell receptor beta chain was documented in a study of T cell repertoires in cytomegalovirus infection. Study summary: Signatures in public TCR beta sequences pointed to both CMV infection and matching HLA type.

Germline values: CDR1 SGHAT, CDR2 FQDESV (reference sequence). Losses at the gene ends were 5 bases for V and 4 bases for J; bases not matched to a gene: 9. The CDR3 is 16 amino acids. TCRdb re-called the reads with MiXCR, one entry per CDR3 protein. The table lists about 310,000 distinct CDR3 sequences, about 9.1% of them singletons, with around 2.5% in the top ten. Whole-study results and caveats: The study identified carriers of CMV plus the relevant HLA from cumulative public TCR beta family frequency. CMV-specific TCR beta clonotypes restricted by HLA-C dominated the ex vivo response.

This clonotype has a handful of counts. Antigen unknown. The sample comprised PBMCs. The chain employs TRBV11-1 and TRBJ1-3, with 9 bases aligning to TRBD1. The clonotype was recovered from a human donor in good health (CMV status not recorded). Some clones in this sample may be carry-over from other donors' samples. The chain's CDR3 is CASSRIQGAGGNTIYF. The CDR3, as DNA: TGTGCCAGCAGCCGAATACAGGGGGCCGGCGGAAACACCATATATTTT.